These 11 T cell receptor beta chains originate from one sample sequenced in a study of blood T cell repertoires in COVID-19. The table came from immunoSEQ multiplex PCR; TCRdb's copy has only in-frame clones and leaves some out. Of over 200,000 clones listed, roughly nine tenths are singletons. The sequenced sample was peripheral blood. These TCRs come from a middle-aged man with active or convalescent COVID-19.

This chain connects TRBV27 to TRBJ2-7; TRBD2 agrees at 9 bases. The J segment lost 6 bases and the V segment lost 5 bases, leaving 17 bases of the junction unmatched. Germline V gives CDR1 MNHEY, CDR2 SMNVEV (reference sequence). The CDR3 consists of 17 residues. CDR3 in DNA: TGTGCCAGCAGTCCTAGGGGAAGACTAGCGGAGGGGAGCGAGCAGTACTTC. This encodes CASSPRGRLAEGSEQYF.

The V gene is TRBV28, the J gene TRBJ1-1; 7 bases align to TRBD1. Germline V gives CDR1 MDHEN, CDR2 SYDVKM. The V and J ends lost 3 bases and 6 bases, in that order; junction bases with no gene match: 7. The CDR3 has 14 amino acids. The CDR3 spells CASSFHGTAPEAFF. The CDR3 nucleotides read TGTGCCAGCAGTTTCCACGGGACAGCCCCTGAAGCTTTCTTT.

V gene TRBV19 combines with J gene TRBJ2-1; TRBD2 is a possible D gene (6 bases). The CDR3 contains 13 residues. Germline V lookup: CDR1 LNHDA, CDR2 SQIVND (reference sequence). V gave up 1 base and J gave up 7 bases, with 8 bases separating them. The CDR3 loop is CASSIVRENEQFF. Here the CDR3 DNA reads TGTGCCAGTAGTATAGTACGGGAGAATGAGCAGTTCTTC.

The V gene is TRBV19, the J gene TRBJ2-7; 14 bases map to TRBD2. J gave up 5 bases and V 1 base, and 4 bases lay outside the gene matches. There are 16 residues in the CDR3. Germline V gives CDR1 LNHDA, CDR2 SQIVND (reference sequence). CDR3 residues: CASSIGGLAGEDEQYF. The CDR3, as DNA: TGTGCCAGTAGTATAGGGGGACTAGCGGGAGAGGACGAGCAGTACTTC.

The rearrangement links TRBV14 to TRBJ1-2; tentative D call: TRBD1 (5 bases). CDR3 size: 15 residues. V was trimmed by 4 bases and J by 7 bases, leaving 19 bases between them. CDR1 is SGHDN, CDR2 FVKESK, per germline. The CDR3: CASSPQPGPGGGYTF. The CDR3 DNA reads TGTGCCAGCAGCCCCCAACCGGGCCCGGGGGGTGGCTACACCTTC.

The chain combines TRBV5-5 with TRBJ2-7; tentatively, D is TRBD1 (6 bases). The CDR3 loop spans 18 amino acids. Trimming shortened V by 1 base and J by 2 bases, and 22 bases separated the two germline ends. Germline V gene lookup returns CDR1 SGHKS and CDR2 YYEKEE (reference sequence). In nucleotides, the CDR3 is TGTGCCAGCAGCTTGATCGCAGGCAGGACAGAATTCGCCTACGAGCAGTACTTC. Protein sequence: CASSLIAGRTEFAYEQYF. The full variable domain, with the rest looked up from reference TRBV5-5 and TRBJ2-7, is DAGVTQSPTHLIKTRGQQVTLRCSPISGHKSVSWYQQVLGQGPQFIFQYYEKEERGRGNFPDRFSARQFPNYSSELNVNALLLGDSALYLCASSLIAGRTEFAYEQYFGPGTRLTVT.

This clone was seen a few times. The chain joins TRBV29-1 to TRBJ2-7; D remains unclear. The CDR3 loop spans 13 amino acids. Looked up from germline, CDR1 is SQVTM and CDR2 is ANQGSEA. V lost 2 bases to trimming and J lost 2 bases, with 10 bases between them. The CDR3 DNA reads TGCAGCGTTGAATCTAAGGAGACCTACGAGCAGTACTTC. It is translated as CSVESKETYEQYF.

The chain is built from TRBV10-3 and TRBJ1-6; D may be TRBD1 (5 bases). V lost 6 bases and J 7 bases, leaving 19 bases between the germline ends. CDR3 length equals 16 residues. Germline V gives CDR1 ENHRY, CDR2 SYGVKD. This CDR3 is CAIRDIYSPSNSPLHF. The CDR3 nucleotides are TGTGCCATCAGGGACATTTATTCCCCGAGCAATTCACCCCTCCACTTT.

This clone came up a few times. This same CDR3 is encoded by further DNA sequences in the sample. The chain couples TRBV7-3 to TRBJ2-1; D unresolved. There are 15 residues in the CDR3. CDR1 SGHTA and CDR2 FQGTGA come from the germline V gene. The germline V and J ends were trimmed by 0 bases and 4 bases, with 10 bases remaining between them. As DNA, the CDR3 is TGTGCCAGCAGCTTAACTTCACTATCTTACAATGAGCAGTTCTTC. Translating gives CASSLTSLSYNEQFF.

This chain joins TRBV3-1 (or the pseudogene TRBV3-2) and TRBJ2-1; 7 bases map to TRBD2. J was trimmed by 8 bases and V by 1 base; bases with no gene match: 5. This CDR3 contains 14 residues. Germline lookup yields CDR1 LGHDT and CDR2 YNNKEL (reference sequence). The CDR3 DNA follows: TGTGCCAGCAGCCAAGTGGGGGGGTTGGATGAGCAGTTCTTC. Encoded protein: CASSQVGGLDEQFF.

V gene TRBV12-3 or TRBV12-4 combines with J gene TRBJ1-1; unclear D gene. V shed 3 bases and J shed 5 bases, with 7 bases lying between them. The CDR3 length is 12 residues. CDR3 in DNA: TGTGCCAGCAGTTTCGGCAGGACTGAAGCTTTCTTT. It specifies CASSFGRTEAFF.